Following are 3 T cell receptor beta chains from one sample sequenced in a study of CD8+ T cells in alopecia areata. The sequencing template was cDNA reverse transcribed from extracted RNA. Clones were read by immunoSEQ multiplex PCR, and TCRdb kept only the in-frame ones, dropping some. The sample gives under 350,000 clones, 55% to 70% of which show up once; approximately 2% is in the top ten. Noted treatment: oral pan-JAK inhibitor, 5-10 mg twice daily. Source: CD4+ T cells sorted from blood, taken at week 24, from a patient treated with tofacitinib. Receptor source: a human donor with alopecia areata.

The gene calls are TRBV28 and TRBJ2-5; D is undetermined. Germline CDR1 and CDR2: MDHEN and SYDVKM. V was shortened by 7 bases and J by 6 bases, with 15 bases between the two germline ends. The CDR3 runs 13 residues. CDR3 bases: TGTGCCAGCACCTTTGGAGTAGGACAGACCCAGTACTTC. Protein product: CASTFGVGQTQYF.

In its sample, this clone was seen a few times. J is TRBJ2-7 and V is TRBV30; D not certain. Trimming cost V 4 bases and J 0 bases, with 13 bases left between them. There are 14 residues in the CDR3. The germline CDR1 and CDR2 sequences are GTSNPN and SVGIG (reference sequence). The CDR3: CAWTPEYGSYEQYF. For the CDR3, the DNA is TGTGCCTGGACCCCCGAGTACGGCTCCTACGAGCAGTACTTC.

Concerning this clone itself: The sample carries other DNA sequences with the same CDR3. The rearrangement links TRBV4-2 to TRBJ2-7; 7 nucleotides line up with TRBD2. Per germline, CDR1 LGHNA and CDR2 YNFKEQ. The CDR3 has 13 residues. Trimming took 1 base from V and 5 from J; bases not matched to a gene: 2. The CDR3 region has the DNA TGTGCCAGCAGCCAAGTGGGGGGGGACGAGCAGTACTTC. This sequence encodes CASSQVGGDEQYF.